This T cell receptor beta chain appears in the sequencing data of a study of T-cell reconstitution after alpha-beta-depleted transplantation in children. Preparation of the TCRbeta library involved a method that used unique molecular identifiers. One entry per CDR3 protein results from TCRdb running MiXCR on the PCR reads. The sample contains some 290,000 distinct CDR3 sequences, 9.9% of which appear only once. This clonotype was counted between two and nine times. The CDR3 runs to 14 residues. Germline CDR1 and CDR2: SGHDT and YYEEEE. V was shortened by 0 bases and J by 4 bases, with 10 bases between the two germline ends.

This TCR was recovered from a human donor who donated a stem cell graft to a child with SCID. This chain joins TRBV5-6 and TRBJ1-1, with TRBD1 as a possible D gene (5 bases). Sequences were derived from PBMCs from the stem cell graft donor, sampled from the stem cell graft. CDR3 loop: CASSLAGGGTEAFF. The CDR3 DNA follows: TGTGCCAGCAGCTTGGCAGGTGGGGGCACTGAAGCTTTCTTT. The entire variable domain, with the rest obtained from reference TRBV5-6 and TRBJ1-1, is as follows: DAGVTQSPTHLIKTRGQQVTLRCSPKSGHDTVSWYQQALGQGPQFIFQYYEEEERQRGNFPDRFSGHQFPNYSSELNVNALLLGDSALYLCASSLAGGGTEAFFGQGTRLTVV.